This T cell receptor beta chain was documented in a study of blood T cell repertoires in COVID-19. Study context: Samples taken during acute and convalescent COVID-19 were collected in the United States, Italy and Spain. In each case, the material was cDNA or gDNA derived from T cells, B-cell-depleted T cells, or PBMCs.

About this clone: This sample includes further DNA sequences coding for the same CDR3.

The CDR3 has 13 residues. The germline V gene has CDR1 SQVTM and CDR2 ANQGSEA. The ends were cut back, 7 bases at V and 0 bases at J, with 12 bases in the middle. Original processing notes: The assay estimated nucleated cells by amplifying reference gene primers. Libraries were prepared by immunoSEQ multiplex PCR; TCRdb keeps only in-frame clonotypes and omits some of them. V, J and clone size were drawn from that table, and D and trimming were deduced from the DNA. The sample has about 350,000 clones, 87% seen once; the top ten hold around 6%. Seattle enrolled patients during active infection and tracked them longitudinally.

V usage is TRBV29-1 and J usage is TRBJ1-1; tentatively, D is TRBD1 (5 bases). The source is a woman in her fifties or sixties with COVID-19, enrolled during active disease. The sample was peripheral blood. CDR3 sequence: CSARQGLNTEAFF. In DNA form, the CDR3 reads TGCAGCGCCCGGCAGGGTTTGAACACTGAAGCTTTCTTT.